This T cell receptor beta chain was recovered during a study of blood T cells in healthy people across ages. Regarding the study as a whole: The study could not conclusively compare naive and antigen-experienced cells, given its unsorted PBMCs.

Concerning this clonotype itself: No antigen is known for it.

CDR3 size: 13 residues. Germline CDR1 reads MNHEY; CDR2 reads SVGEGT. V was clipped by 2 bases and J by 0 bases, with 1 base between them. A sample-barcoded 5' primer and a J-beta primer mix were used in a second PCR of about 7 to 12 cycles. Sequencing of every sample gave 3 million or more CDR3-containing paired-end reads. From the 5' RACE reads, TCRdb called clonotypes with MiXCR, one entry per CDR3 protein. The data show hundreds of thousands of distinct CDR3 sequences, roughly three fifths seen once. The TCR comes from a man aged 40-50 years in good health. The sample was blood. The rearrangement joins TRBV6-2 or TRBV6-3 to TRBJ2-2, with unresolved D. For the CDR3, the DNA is TGTGCCAGCAGTTACGCGAACACCGGGGAGCTGTTTTTT. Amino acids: CASSYANTGELFF.